This paragraph covers one T cell receptor (beta chain) sequence. The CDR3 has 13 residues. Germline CDR1 is LNHDA and CDR2 is SQIVND (reference sequence). V lost 10 bases and J lost 8; bases outside the gene matches: 9. The sample originates from a study of T cell responses to AZD1222 COVID-19 vaccine. Some clones are missing from TCRdb's copy, which holds only in-frame ones; the method was immunoSEQ multiplex PCR. Counted here are about 150,000 clones, 75% to 95% occurring once; the ten biggest clones make up 1.8%. The sequencing used peripheral blood, collected on day 0 of AZD1222 vaccination. This receptor was identified in an adult in good health. The rearrangement links TRBV19 to TRBJ2-1, with 9 bases aligning to TRBD2. The CDR3 DNA reads as TGTGCCACCAGTGGCGGGAGGGTACATGAGCAGTTCTTC. It specifies CATSGGRVHEQFF.